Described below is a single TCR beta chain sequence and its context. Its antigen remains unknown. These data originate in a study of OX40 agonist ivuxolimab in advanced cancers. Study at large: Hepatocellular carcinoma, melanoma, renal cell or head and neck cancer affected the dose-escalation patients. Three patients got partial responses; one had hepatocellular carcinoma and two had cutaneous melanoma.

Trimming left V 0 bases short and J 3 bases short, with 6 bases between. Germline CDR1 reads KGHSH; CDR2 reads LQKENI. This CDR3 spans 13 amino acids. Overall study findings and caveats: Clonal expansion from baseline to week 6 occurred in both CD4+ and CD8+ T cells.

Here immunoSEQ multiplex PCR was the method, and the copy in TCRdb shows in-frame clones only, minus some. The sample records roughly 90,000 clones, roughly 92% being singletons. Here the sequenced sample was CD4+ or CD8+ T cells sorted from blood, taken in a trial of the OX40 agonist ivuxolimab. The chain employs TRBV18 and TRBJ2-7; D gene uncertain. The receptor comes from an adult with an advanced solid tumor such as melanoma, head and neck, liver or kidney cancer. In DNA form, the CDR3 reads TGTGCCAGCTCACCACCATCAGGCTACGAGCAGTACTTC. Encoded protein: CASSPPSGYEQYF.